This T cell receptor (beta chain) was recovered during a study of T-cell memory formation after mild COVID-19. Study details: Largely, the TCR clusters proved donor specific.

On this clonotype itself: Its target is not known.

Deletions cut 1 base from V and 7 bases from J, with 25 bases between. The V gene's germline CDR1 is MGHRA and CDR2 YSYEKL. The CDR3 consists of 18 residues. Whole-study results and caveats: Day 15 to 85 contracting clones showed balanced CD4/CD8; later expanders leaned CD4+. Whether second-wave clones peaking at day 37 were SARS-CoV-2 specific went unconfirmed. Contracting clones localized mainly to CM and EM when CD4+ and mainly to EMRA when CD8+.

TCRdb reanalysed the 5' RACE reads using MiXCR and keeps one entry per CDR3 protein. The repertoire holds about 360,000 distinct CDR3 sequences, with 13% to 15% as singletons. The receptor was derived from a man younger than 30 who had mild COVID-19 (a few samples of this study predate the infection). Cell type and time point are not known. The chain employs TRBV4-1 and TRBJ2-5, with a tentative D call TRBD2 (6 bases). Sample: PBMCs or a T cell subset sorted from them (not recorded which). CDR3 in DNA: TGCGCCAGCAGCCAAGTAAACCGAGTGGCTAGCGCGACGGGGACCCAGTACTTC. This gives the protein CASSQVNRVASATGTQYF.